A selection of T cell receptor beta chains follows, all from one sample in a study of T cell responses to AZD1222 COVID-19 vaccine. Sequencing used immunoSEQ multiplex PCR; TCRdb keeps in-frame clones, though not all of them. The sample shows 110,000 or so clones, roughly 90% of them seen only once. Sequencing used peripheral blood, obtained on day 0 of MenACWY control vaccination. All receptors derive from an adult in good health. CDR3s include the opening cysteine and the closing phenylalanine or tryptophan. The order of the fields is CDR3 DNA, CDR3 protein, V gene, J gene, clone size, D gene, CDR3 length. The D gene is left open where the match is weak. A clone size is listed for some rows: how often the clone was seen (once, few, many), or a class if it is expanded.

TGTGCCAGCAGTTTCGGACGGCGGAGCACTGAAGCTTTCTTT	CASSFGRRSTEAFF	TRBV27	TRBJ1-1	once	NA	14
TGTGCCAGCAGCACCGGGACCAATTTTAACACAGATACGCAGTATTTT	CASSTGTNFNTDTQYF	TRBV7-3	TRBJ2-3	NA	NA	16
TGTGCCAGCAGCCAAGGACAGCATGGCTACACCTTC	CASSQGQHGYTF	TRBV3-1/TRBV3-2	TRBJ1-2	NA	NA	12
TGTGCCAGCAGCCAACTCCCCGGGACTAGCGGGAGGAGTAGCTCCTACAATGAGCAGTTCTTC	CASSQLPGTSGRSSSYNEQFF	TRBV3-1/TRBV3-2	TRBJ2-1	NA	TRBD2	21
TGTGCCAGCAGGAGCTCTGGGGCCAACGTCCTGACTTTC	CASRSSGANVLTF	TRBV25-1	TRBJ2-6	NA	NA	13
TGTGCCAGCAGTTCCGCGGGAGCGGGTGAGACCCAGTACTTC	CASSSAGAGETQYF	TRBV28	TRBJ2-5	once	TRBD2	14
TGTGCCACCATGACCATGGGGAGGGCGAGTAATGAAAAACTGTTTTTT	CATMTMGRASNEKLFF	TRBV19	TRBJ1-4	once	NA	16
TGTGCCAGCAGGAGGACAAGCTATGGCTACACCTTC	CASRRTSYGYTF	TRBV28	TRBJ1-2	NA	NA	12
TGTGCCAGCAGCCCAATAGCGGGAGACACCGGGGAGCTGTTTTTT	CASSPIAGDTGELFF	TRBV7-3	TRBJ2-2	NA	TRBD2	15
TGTGCCAGCAGCTTAAGTTGGGGAGATACGCAGTATTTT	CASSLSWGDTQYF	TRBV7-3	TRBJ2-3	NA	NA	13
TGTGCCATCAGAGGGACGGTGAATCAGCCCCAGCATTTT	CAIRGTVNQPQHF	TRBV10-3	TRBJ1-5	NA	NA	13
TGTGCCACCAGCAGCGGCAGGGGCTCCTACGAGCAGTACTTC	CATSSGRGSYEQYF	TRBV15	TRBJ2-7	NA	NA	14
TGTGCCAGCAGCTTCAGAGGGAACGGGTCACCCCTCCACTTT	CASSFRGNGSPLHF	TRBV5-8	TRBJ1-6	NA	NA	14
TGTGCCAGCAGTCCCGTGGGGGCCTACAATGAGCAGTTCTTC	CASSPVGAYNEQFF	TRBV6-5	TRBJ2-1	once	NA	14
TGTGCCAGCAGCGCCATGGGCGGGAGATATGGTACGCAGTATTTT	CASSAMGGRYGTQYF	TRBV9	TRBJ2-3	NA	TRBD2	15
TGTGCCAGTAGAGAGGGACCCGGAGGTAGCACAGATACGCAGTATTTT	CASREGPGGSTDTQYF	TRBV19	TRBJ2-3	NA	NA	16
TGTGCCAGTAGTGCCGGCGTGGGGGTACCCTATGGCTACACCTTC	CASSAGVGVPYGYTF	TRBV19	TRBJ1-2	NA	NA	15
TGTGCCAGCAGAGAAGTTGGGAACACTGAAGCTTTCTTT	CASREVGNTEAFF	TRBV6-6	TRBJ1-1	NA	NA	13
TGTGCCAGCAGCCGCTCGACGGGGGAGCAGTATTTT	CASSRSTGEQYF	TRBV7-2	TRBJ2-3	NA	NA	12
TGTGCCAGCAGCCAAGAAGGGGGTAACTCCTACAATGAGCAGTTCTTC	CASSQEGGNSYNEQFF	TRBV3-1/TRBV3-2	TRBJ2-1	NA	NA	16
TGCGCCAGCAGCTTGGAAGGGCCCAGTGGCTATGGCTACACCTTC	CASSLEGPSGYGYTF	TRBV5-1	TRBJ1-2	NA	NA	15
TGTGCCAGCAGCCAAGGCCAGTATGGCTACACCTTC	CASSQGQYGYTF	TRBV3-1/TRBV3-2	TRBJ1-2	once	NA	12
TGTGCCAGCAGCTTGTGGGGTCGGGGCAATCAGCCCCAGCATTTT	CASSLWGRGNQPQHF	TRBV5-6	TRBJ1-5	NA	NA	15
TGTGCCAGCAGCTCGGAACGGGGCACTGAAGCTTTCTTT	CASSSERGTEAFF	TRBV11-2	TRBJ1-1	NA	NA	13
TGCGCCAGCAGCCAAGAGTCCCAAGCCTTCCCTAATCAACAAAATGAGCAGTTCTTC	CASSQESQAFPNQQNEQFF	TRBV4-1	TRBJ2-1	NA	NA	19
TGTGCCAGCAGTTTATTCAAGGCTCGTGGCACTGAAGCTTTCTTT	CASSLFKARGTEAFF	TRBV27	TRBJ1-1	NA	NA	15
TGTGCCAGTAGTATGGAACGGGGGTATGGCTACACCTTC	CASSMERGYGYTF	TRBV19	TRBJ1-2	NA	NA	13
TGTGCCAGCAGTTTGGGCAACACAGATACGCAGTATTTT	CASSLGNTDTQYF	TRBV12-3/TRBV12-4	TRBJ2-3	few	NA	13
TGTGCCATCAGTGAGTCGGGAGGAAACTATGGCTACACCTTC	CAISESGGNYGYTF	TRBV10-3	TRBJ1-2	NA	NA	14
TGCGCCAGCAGGGGGGATACGCAGTATTTT	CASRGDTQYF	TRBV10-2	TRBJ2-3	NA	NA	10
TGTGCCAGCAGGGACGGGGACGGTAGCAACGGCTATGGCTACACCTTC	CASRDGDGSNGYGYTF	TRBV6-6	TRBJ1-2	NA	NA	16
TGTGCCACCAGTGGGTCTAGCGGGCTTAAGAGCAATGAGCAGTTCTTC	CATSGSSGLKSNEQFF	TRBV24-1	TRBJ2-1	NA	TRBD2	16
TGTGCCAGCAGTTTAGAGGGTTCCGGCTACACCTTC	CASSLEGSGYTF	TRBV12-3/TRBV12-4	TRBJ1-2	NA	NA	12
TGTGCCAGCAGCCAAGCGGTCGCGGGGGGCCAAGAGACCCAGTACTTC	CASSQAVAGGQETQYF	TRBV4-2	TRBJ2-5	NA	TRBD2	16
TGCGCCAGCAGCCCGACCATATCTGGAAACACCATATATTTT	CASSPTISGNTIYF	TRBV4-3	TRBJ1-3	NA	NA	14
TGTGCCAGCAGCCCCCAGGGTACGGACACTGAAGCTTTCTTT	CASSPQGTDTEAFF	TRBV7-3	TRBJ1-1	NA	NA	14
TGTGCCAGCAGTTTCACCCCGGGGGATCCCCAGCATTTT	CASSFTPGDPQHF	TRBV27	TRBJ1-5	NA	NA	13
TGTGCCAGCAGTGAATTAAGGATAGCGGGGGGGCAAGAGACCCAGTACTTC	CASSELRIAGGQETQYF	TRBV6-1	TRBJ2-5	NA	TRBD2	17
TGCGCCAGCACCCCGGTGGACACCGGGGAGCTGTTTTTT	CASTPVDTGELFF	TRBV5-1	TRBJ2-2	NA	NA	13
TGCAGCGTTTACCGGGACAGGGCCAATGAGCAGTTCTTC	CSVYRDRANEQFF	TRBV29-1	TRBJ2-1	NA	TRBD1	13
TGTGCCAGCAGCTTAACTCTAGCGGGGGTCACAGATACGCAGTATTTT	CASSLTLAGVTDTQYF	TRBV7-8	TRBJ2-3	NA	TRBD2	16
TGTGCCAGCAGCTTTGGGGCAGGGCAAGTCTACAATGAGCAGTTCTTC	CASSFGAGQVYNEQFF	TRBV5-4	TRBJ2-1	NA	NA	16
TGTGCCAGCAGCCAATACAGGGGGGACACTGAAGCTTTCTTT	CASSQYRGDTEAFF	TRBV3-1/TRBV3-2	TRBJ1-1	NA	TRBD1	14
TGTGCCAGTAGTACCAACAGGGGTTCCGAAGCTTTCTTT	CASSTNRGSEAFF	TRBV19	TRBJ1-1	NA	TRBD1	13
TGTGCCAGCAGCCCGACTAGGATGCGCTCTAGCACAGATACGCAGTATTTT	CASSPTRMRSSTDTQYF	TRBV7-9	TRBJ2-3	NA	NA	17
TGTGCCAGCAGTTTTTCGGGGCCTCGACAGCCCCAGCATTTT	CASSFSGPRQPQHF	TRBV27	TRBJ1-5	NA	NA	14